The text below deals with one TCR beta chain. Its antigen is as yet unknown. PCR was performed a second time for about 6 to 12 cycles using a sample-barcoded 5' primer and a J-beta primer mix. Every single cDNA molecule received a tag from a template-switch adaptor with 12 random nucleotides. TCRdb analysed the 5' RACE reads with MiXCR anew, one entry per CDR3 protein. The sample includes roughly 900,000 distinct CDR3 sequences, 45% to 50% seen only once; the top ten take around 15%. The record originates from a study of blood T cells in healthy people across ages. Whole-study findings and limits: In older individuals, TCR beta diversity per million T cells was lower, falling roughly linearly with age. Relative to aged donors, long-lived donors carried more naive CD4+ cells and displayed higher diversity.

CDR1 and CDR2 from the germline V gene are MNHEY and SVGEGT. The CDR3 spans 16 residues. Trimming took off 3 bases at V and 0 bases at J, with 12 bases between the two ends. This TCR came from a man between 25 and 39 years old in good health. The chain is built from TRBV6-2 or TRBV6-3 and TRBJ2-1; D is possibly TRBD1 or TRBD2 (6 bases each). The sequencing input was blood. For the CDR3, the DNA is TGTGCCAGCAGTTATCTCGGGGGCCGCTCCTACAATGAGCAGTTCTTC. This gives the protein CASSYLGGRSYNEQFF.